This T cell receptor beta chain was profiled in a study of CD8 T cells in ankylosing spondylitis. Quantitative 5'-RACE was performed with molecular barcodes, and it yielded the TCR beta libraries. TCRdb re-called the 5' RACE reads through MiXCR, storing one row per CDR3 protein. Of about 540,000 distinct CDR3 sequences in the sample, roughly 13% are singletons; the top ten hold under 7.5%. This clonotype was observed a few times. The antigen is unknown. Study outcomes and limitations: Previously reported in reactive arthritis synovial fluid and blood were some of the motif variants. The study looked at matched synovial fluid samples from ankylosing spondylitis patients. Disease-linked clones were reported to be significantly enriched there. What seemed typical of ankylosing spondylitis blood was a TCR beta motif built from roughly eight highly homologous variants.

Germline V gene data show CDR1 as DFQATT and CDR2 as SNEGSKA (reference sequence). The V end was cut by 4 bases, the J end by 5 bases, with 18 bases between. The CDR3 has 15 residues. This TCR came from a male donor with ankylosing spondylitis. The chain recombines TRBV20-1 with TRBJ2-1; D assignment may be TRBD1 or TRBD2 (5 bases each). Sequences were obtained from blood, either unsorted or a sorted T cell fraction (not recorded which). The CDR3 here is CSATRGGSFDNEQFF. In DNA, the CDR3 is TGCAGTGCTACCCGGGGCGGGTCTTTCGACAATGAGCAGTTCTTC.